This passage covers 8 T cell receptor beta chains from one sample sequenced in a study of T cells in women clearing cervical HPV infection. Assay: immunoSEQ multiplex PCR; the TCRdb copy retains only in-frame clones and omits some. This sample's clone table lists about 22,000 clones. Sequencing was done on a sample of blood buffy coat. These receptors were taken from a woman aged 18-70 years with a cervical HPV16 infection that either progressed to CIN3+ or cleared (not recorded which).

As for this clone: From the germline J gene comes the end of the CDR3, since the read stops 3 residues before it. V usage is TRBV7-9 and J usage is TRBJ1-5; D perhaps matches TRBD1 (5 bases). V was trimmed by 3 bases and J by 5 bases, leaving 14 bases between them. Germline CDR1 and CDR2: SEHNR and FQNEAQ (reference sequence). CDR3 length: 15 residues. CDR3 DNA (partial): TGTGCCAGCAGCTTGGGATCAGGGCCTGATCAGCCC. Its translation: CASSLGSGPDQP. The entire CDR3 sequence reads CASSLGSGPDQPQHF.

On this clone itself: The CDR3 is cut off 3 residues early in the read; its end comes from the germline J gene. The gene calls are TRBV12-5 and TRBJ2-1; 9 bases are a match to TRBD1. The CDR3 spans 17 residues. Germline CDR1 reads LGHNT; CDR2 reads FRNRAP. With 4 bases clipped from V and 4 bases from J, the junction kept 11 bases outside the gene matches. Incomplete CDR3 DNA: TGTGCTAGTGGTTCGCATGGCCGGGACAGGGTTTACAATGAG. Encoded protein: CASGSHGRDRVYNE. The CDR3 in full is CASGSHGRDRVYNEQFF.

A note on this clone: Read coverage stops 3 residues before the CDR3 terminus; the germline J gene supplies the remainder. Additional DNA sequences in this sample encode the identical CDR3. The chain carries TRBV18 and TRBJ1-3, with D possibly matching TRBD1 (5 bases). CDR3 length equals 16 residues. Germline V lookup: CDR1 KGHSH, CDR2 LQKENI. The V and J ends lost 6 bases and 1 base respectively, with 16 bases between them. The covered CDR3 bases are TGTGCCAGCTCTTCGGCCGGGACTTCATCTGGAAACACC. Its translation: CASSSAGTSSGNT. The entire CDR3 reads CASSSAGTSSGNTIYF.

On this clone: The read terminates 3 residues before the CDR3 end, so the remaining end is supplied by the germline J gene. The rearrangement links TRBV5-1 to TRBJ2-3; tentative D call: TRBD1 (5 bases). From germline, CDR1 is SGHRS and CDR2 YFSETQ. Trimming shortened V by 4 bases and J by 2 bases, and 11 bases separated the two germline ends. The CDR3 runs to 14 residues. The CDR3 is CASSTSDNTDTQYF. Partial CDR3 DNA: TGCGCCAGCAGCACCTCGGACAACACAGATACG. The full variable domain, rest sourced from reference TRBV5-1 and TRBJ2-3, is KAGVTQTPRYLIKTRGQQVTLSCSPISGHRSVSWYQQTPGQGLQFLFEYFSETQRNKGNFPGRFSGRQFSNSRSEMNVSTLELGDSALYLCASSTSDNTDTQYFGPGTRLTVL.

The sequenced CDR3 bases are TGTGCCAGTAGTAGCGAGAGTAACACCGGGGAG. This translates into CASSSESNTGE. The whole CDR3 is CASSSESNTGELFF. The chain links TRBV19 to TRBJ2-2; unclear D gene. The CDR3 is cut off 3 residues early in the read; its end comes from the germline J gene. Germline CDR1 reads LNHDA; CDR2 reads SQIVND (reference sequence). V was clipped by 4 bases and J by 2 bases, with 8 bases between them. The CDR3 length is 14 residues. Together with reference TRBV19 and TRBJ2-2, the CDR3 gives the full variable domain: DGGITQSPKYLFRKEGQNVTLSCEQNLNHDAMYWYRQDPGQGLRLIYYSQIVNDFQKGDIAEGYSVSREKKESFPLTVTSAQKNPTAFYLCASSSESNTGELFFGEGSRLTVL.

Points on this clone: The DNA ends 3 residues before the CDR3 does, and the rest of the CDR3 is filled in from the germline J gene. This rearrangement joins TRBV2 to TRBJ1-2; D may be TRBD1 (6 bases). The CDR3 contains 15 residues. Germline V gene data show CDR1 as SNHLY and CDR2 as FYNNEI. V dropped 4 bases and J dropped 6 bases, with 18 bases sitting between them. The CDR3 loop reads CASSVQGQEPHGYTF. CDR3 DNA (partial): TGTGCCAGCAGTGTTCAGGGGCAGGAACCCCATGGC.

With regard to this clone: At one of its ends the junction is not consistent with the germline gene, which may arise from a read error. The CDR3 goes on 3 residues after the read ends, and that part is filled in from the germline J gene. The chain employs TRBV29-1 and TRBJ2-3; 9 bases line up with TRBD1. Germline V gene data show CDR1 as SQVTM and CDR2 as ANQGSEA. The CDR3 loop spans 13 amino acids. CDR3 region: CSVPGTGSETQYF. The CDR3 bases that were read are TGCAGCGTTCCCGGGACAGGGTCAGAGACG.

With respect to this clone: The missing CDR3 end, 3 residues past where the read stops, is filled in from the germline J gene. J is TRBJ1-4 and V is TRBV6-4; possible D gene TRBD1, 5 bases. This CDR3 is built from 14 residues. Per the germline V gene, CDR1 is MRHNA and CDR2 is SNTAGT. The CDR3 region is CASSEGSGANVLFF. The CDR3 DNA, read in part, is TGTGCCAGCAGTGAGGGTTCTGGGGCCAACGTA.